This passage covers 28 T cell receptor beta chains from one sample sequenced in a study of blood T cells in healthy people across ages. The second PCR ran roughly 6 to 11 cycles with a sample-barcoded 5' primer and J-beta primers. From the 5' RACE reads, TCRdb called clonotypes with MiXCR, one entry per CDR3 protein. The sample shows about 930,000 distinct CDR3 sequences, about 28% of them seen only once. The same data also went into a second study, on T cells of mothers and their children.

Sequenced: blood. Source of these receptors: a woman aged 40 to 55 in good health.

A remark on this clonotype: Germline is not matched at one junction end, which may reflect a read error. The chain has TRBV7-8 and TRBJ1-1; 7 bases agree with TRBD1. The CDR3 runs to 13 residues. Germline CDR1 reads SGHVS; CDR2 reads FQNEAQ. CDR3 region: CATARGPNAEAFF. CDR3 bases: TGTGCCACCGCTAGGGGGCCGAACGCTGAAGCTTTCTTT.

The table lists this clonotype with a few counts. CDR3 sequence reads: CASRGGVGETQYF. The DNA for the CDR3 is TGTGCCAGCAGAGGCGGGGTAGGGGAGACCCAGTACTTC. The V call is TRBV2, the J call TRBJ2-5; D may be TRBD2 (6 bases). Germline V lookup: CDR1 SNHLY, CDR2 FYNNEI. This CDR3 has 13 residues. V was shortened by 6 bases and J by 5 bases, with 13 bases between the two germline ends.

The CDR3 loop reads CASSATSGGNTGELFF. The CDR3 nucleotides are TGTGCCAGCAGCGCCACTAGCGGGGGAAACACCGGGGAGCTGTTTTTT. The chain is built from TRBV7-8 and TRBJ2-2, with 11 bases matching TRBD2. J lost 2 bases, V lost 5 bases, and 4 bases had no gene match. Germline V gene data show CDR1 as SGHVS and CDR2 as FQNEAQ. This CDR3 contains 16 residues.

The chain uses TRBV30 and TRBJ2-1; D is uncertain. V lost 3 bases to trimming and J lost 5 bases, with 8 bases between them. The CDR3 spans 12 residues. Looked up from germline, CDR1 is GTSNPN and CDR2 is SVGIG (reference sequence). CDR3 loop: CAWRPQNNEQFF. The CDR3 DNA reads TGTGCCTGGAGACCACAGAACAATGAGCAGTTCTTC.

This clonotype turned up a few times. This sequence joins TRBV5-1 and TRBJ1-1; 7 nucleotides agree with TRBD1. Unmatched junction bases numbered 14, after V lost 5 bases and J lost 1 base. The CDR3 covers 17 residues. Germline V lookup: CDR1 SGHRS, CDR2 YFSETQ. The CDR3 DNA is TGCGCCAGCAGGCAACGATCTACAGGGGACCAGAACACTGAAGCTTTCTTT. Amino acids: CASRQRSTGDQNTEAFF. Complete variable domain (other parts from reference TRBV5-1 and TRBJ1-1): KAGVTQTPRYLIKTRGQQVTLSCSPISGHRSVSWYQQTPGQGLQFLFEYFSETQRNKGNFPGRFSGRQFSNSRSEMNVSTLELGDSALYLCASRQRSTGDQNTEAFFGQGTRLTVV.

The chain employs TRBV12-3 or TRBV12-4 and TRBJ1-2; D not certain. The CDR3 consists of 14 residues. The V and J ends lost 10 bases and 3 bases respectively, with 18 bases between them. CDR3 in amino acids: CANSPGLSDYGYTF. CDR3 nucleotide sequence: TGTGCCAACAGCCCAGGACTCTCCGACTATGGCTACACCTTC.

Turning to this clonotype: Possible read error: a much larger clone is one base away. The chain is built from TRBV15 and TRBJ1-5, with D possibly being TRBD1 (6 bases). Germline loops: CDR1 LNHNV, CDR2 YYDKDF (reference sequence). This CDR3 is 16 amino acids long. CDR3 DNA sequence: TGTGCCGCCAGCAGATCTTTCAGGGGCGAAAATCAGCCCCAGCATTTT. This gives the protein CAASRSFRGENQPQHF.

The CDR3 nucleotides are TGTGCCAGCACCTCCTATATCTCCTATAATTCACCCCTCCACTTT. Protein product: CASTSYISYNSPLHF. The chain couples TRBV12-3 or TRBV12-4 to TRBJ1-6; D is ambiguous. The V gene lost 7 bases and the J gene lost 0 bases, with 10 bases spanning the gap. This CDR3 has 15 residues.

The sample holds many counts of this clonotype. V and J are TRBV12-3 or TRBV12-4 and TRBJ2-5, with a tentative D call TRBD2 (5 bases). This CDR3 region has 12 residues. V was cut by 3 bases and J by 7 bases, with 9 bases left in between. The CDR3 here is CASSLSEGTQYF. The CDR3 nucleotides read TGTGCCAGCAGTTTGTCAGAGGGGACCCAGTACTTC.

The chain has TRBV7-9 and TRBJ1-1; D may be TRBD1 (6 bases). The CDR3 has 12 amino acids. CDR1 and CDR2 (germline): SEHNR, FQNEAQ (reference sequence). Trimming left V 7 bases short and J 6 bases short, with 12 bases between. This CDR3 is CASTNREAEAFF. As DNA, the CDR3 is TGTGCCAGCACCAACAGGGAGGCTGAAGCTTTCTTT.

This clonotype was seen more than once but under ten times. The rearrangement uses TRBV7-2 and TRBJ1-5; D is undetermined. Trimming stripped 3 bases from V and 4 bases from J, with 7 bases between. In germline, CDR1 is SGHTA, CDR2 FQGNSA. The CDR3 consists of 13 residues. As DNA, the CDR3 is TGTGCCAGCAGCTTTTCCCAGAATCAGCCCCAGCATTTT. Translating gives CASSFSQNQPQHF. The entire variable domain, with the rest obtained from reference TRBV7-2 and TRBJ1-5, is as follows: GAGVSQSPSNKVTEKGKDVELRCDPISGHTALYWYRQSLGQGLEFLIYFQGNSAPDKSGLPSDRFSAERTGGSVSTLTIQRTQQEDSAVYLCASSFSQNQPQHFGDGTRLSIL.

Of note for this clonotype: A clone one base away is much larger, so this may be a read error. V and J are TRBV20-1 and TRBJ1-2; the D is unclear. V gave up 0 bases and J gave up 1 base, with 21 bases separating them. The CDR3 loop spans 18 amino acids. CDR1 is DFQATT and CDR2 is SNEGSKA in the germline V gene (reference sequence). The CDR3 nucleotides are TGCAGTGCTAGAGATAGTGGCCGCGGCGCGATGGGTAACTATGGCTACACCTTC. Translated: CSARDSGRGAMGNYGYTF.

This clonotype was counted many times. DNA for the CDR3: TGTGCCAGCAGCTTACGGCAGCTTGGCCCCGAGACCCAGTACTTC. Protein: CASSLRQLGPETQYF. V and J are TRBV7-8 and TRBJ2-5; no reliable D call. Trimming pared 2 bases from V and 5 bases from J, leaving 15 bases between. This CDR3 comprises 15 residues. Germline-derived CDR1 and CDR2 are SGHVS and FQNEAQ.

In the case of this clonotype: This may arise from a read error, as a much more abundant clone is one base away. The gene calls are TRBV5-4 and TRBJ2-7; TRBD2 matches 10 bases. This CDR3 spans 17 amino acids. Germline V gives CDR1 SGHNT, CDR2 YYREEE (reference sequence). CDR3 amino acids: CTSSSSLAGAATYEQYF. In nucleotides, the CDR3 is TGTACCAGCAGTTCCTCTCTAGCGGGGGCCGCAACCTACGAGCAGTACTTC.

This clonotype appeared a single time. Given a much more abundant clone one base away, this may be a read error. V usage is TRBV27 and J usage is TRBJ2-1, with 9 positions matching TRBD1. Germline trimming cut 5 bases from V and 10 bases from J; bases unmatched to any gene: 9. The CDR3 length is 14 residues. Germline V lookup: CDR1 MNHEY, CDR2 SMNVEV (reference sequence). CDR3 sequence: CASSTDRGWSEQFF. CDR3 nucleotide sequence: TGTGCCAGCAGTACAGACAGGGGGTGGAGCGAGCAGTTCTTC.

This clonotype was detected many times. The CDR3 reads CSVEKGTGSFYEQYF. The DNA of the CDR3 is TGCAGCGTTGAAAAAGGGACAGGGAGCTTTTACGAGCAGTACTTC. J is TRBJ2-7 and V is TRBV29-1; the match to TRBD1 covers 9 bases. The CDR3 contains 15 residues. The germline CDR1 and CDR2 sequences are SQVTM and ANQGSEA. With V trimmed by 2 bases and J by 4 bases, 9 bases remained unmatched.

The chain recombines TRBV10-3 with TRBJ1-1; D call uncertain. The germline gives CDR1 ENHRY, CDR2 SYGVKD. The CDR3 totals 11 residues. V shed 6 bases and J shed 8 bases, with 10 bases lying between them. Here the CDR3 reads CAIRGSTEAFF. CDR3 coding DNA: TGTGCCATCAGGGGAAGCACCGAAGCTTTCTTT.

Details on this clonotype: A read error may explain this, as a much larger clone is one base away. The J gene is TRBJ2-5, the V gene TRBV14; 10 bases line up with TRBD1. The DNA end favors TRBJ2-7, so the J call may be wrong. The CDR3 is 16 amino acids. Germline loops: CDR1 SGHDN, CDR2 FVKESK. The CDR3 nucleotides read TGTGCCAGCAGCCAAGATCGGACAGGGGGGGCCTGCGAGCAGTACTTC. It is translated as CASSQDRTGGACEQYF.

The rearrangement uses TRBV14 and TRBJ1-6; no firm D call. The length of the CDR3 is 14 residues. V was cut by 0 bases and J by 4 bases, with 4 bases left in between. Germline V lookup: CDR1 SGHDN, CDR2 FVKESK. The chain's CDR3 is CASSQDLYNSPLHF. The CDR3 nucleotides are TGTGCCAGCAGCCAAGACCTTTATAATTCACCCCTCCACTTT.

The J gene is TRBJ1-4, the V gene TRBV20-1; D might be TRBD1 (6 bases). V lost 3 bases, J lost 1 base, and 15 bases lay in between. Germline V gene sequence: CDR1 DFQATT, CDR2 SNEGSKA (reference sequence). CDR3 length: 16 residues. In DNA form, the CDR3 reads TGCAGTGCTAGCGGGGGGGCTTCTCTAACTAATGAAAAACTGTTTTTT. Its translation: CSASGGASLTNEKLFF.

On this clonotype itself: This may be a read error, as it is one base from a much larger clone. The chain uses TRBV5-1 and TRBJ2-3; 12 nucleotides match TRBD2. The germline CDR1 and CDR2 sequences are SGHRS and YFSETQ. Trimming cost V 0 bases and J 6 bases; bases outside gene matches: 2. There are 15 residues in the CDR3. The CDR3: CASSLGTSGDDTQYF. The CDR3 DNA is TGCGCCAGCAGCTTGGGGACTAGCGGGGATGATACGCAGTATTTT.

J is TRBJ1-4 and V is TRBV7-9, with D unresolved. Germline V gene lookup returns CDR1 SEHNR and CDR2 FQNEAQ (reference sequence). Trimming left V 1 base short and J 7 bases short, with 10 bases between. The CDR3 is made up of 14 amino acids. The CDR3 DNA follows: TGTGCCAGCAGCTTAGGCCTACTCGGTGAAAAACTGTTTTTT. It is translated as CASSLGLLGEKLFF. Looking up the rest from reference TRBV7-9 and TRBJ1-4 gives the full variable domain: DTGVSQNPRHKITKRGQNVTFRCDPISEHNRLYWYRQTLGQGPEFLTYFQNEAQLEKSRLLSDRFSAERPKGSFSTLEIQRTEQGDSAMYLCASSLGLLGEKLFFGSGTQLSVL.

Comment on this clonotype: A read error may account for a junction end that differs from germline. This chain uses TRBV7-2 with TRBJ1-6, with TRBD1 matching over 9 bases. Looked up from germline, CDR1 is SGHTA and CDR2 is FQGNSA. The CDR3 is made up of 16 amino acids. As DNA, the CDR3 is TGTGCCAGCAGCTGGGACAGGGCCTCCTATAATCCACCCCTCCACTTT. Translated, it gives CASSWDRASYNPPLHF.

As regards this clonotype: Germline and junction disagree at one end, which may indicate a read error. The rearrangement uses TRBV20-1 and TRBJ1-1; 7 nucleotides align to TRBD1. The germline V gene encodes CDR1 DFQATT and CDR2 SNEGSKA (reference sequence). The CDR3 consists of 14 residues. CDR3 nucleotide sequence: TGCAGTGCCCCGGACAGGATTATGAACGCTGAAGCTTTCTTT. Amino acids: CSAPDRIMNAEAFF.

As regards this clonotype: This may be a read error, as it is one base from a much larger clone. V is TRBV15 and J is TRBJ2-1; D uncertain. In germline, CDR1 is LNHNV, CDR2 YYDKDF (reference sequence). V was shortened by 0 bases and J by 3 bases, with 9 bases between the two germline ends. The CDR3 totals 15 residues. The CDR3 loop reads CATSREQASYNEQFF. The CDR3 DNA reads TGTGCCACCAGCAGAGAGCAAGCGAGCTACAATGAGCAGTTCTTC. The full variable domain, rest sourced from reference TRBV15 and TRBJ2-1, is DAMVIQNPRYQVTQFGKPVTLSCSQTLNHNVMYWYQQKSSQAPKLLFHYYDKDFNNEADTPDNFQSRRPNTSFCFLDIRSPGLGDTAMYLCATSREQASYNEQFFGPGTRLTVL.

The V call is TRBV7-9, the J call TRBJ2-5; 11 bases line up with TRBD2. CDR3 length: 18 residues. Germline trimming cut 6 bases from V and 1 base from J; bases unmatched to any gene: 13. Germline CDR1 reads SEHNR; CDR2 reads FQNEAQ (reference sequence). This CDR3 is CASSLFNRGLAAQETQYF. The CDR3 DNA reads TGTGCCAGCAGTTTATTTAACCGGGGACTAGCGGCCCAAGAGACCCAGTACTTC.

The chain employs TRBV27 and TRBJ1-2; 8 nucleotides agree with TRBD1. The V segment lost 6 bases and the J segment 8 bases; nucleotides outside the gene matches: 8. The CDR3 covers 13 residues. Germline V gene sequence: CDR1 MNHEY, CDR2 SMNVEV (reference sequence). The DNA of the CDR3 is TGTGCCAGCAGGTTAGGGACAGGAGTCGGCTACACCTTC. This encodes CASRLGTGVGYTF.

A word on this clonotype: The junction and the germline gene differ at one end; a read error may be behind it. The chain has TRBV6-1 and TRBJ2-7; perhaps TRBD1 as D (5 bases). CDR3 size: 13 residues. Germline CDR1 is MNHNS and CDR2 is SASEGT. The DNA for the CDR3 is TGTACCAGCAGTGCAGACAGCTCCTACGAGCAGTACTTC. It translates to CTSSADSSYEQYF.